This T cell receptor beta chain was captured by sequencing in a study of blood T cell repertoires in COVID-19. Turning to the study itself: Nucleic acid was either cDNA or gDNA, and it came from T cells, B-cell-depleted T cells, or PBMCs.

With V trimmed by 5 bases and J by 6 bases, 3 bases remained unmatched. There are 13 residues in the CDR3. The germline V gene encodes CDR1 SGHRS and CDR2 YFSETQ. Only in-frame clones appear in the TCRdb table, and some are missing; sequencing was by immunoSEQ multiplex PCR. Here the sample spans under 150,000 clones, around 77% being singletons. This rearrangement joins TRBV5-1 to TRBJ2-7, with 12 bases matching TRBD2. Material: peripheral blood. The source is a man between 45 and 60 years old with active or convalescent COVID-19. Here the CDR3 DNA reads TGCGCCAGCAGGTCGGGACTAGCGGGCGAGCAGTACTTC. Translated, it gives CASRSGLAGEQYF.